This is a list of T cell receptor beta chains from one sample in a study of OX40 agonist ivuxolimab in advanced cancers. Sequenced by immunoSEQ multiplex PCR; TCRdb stores in-frame clones only, minus some. The sample gives 80,000 to 100,000 clones, approximately 94% of which show up once; more than 0.15% is in the top ten. The sequencing here drew on CD4+ or CD8+ T cells sorted from blood, taken in a trial of the OX40 agonist ivuxolimab. These receptors were collected from an adult with an advanced solid tumor such as melanoma, head and neck, liver or kidney cancer. Both conserved end residues are part of each CDR3. A D gene is named only where the DNA matches it firmly.

cdr3_aa: CASRRQGVSRGYTF
cdr3_length: 14
j_call: TRBJ1-2
v_call: TRBV6-1
d_call: TRBD1

cdr3_aa: CASSLLLSGSDNEQFF
cdr3_length: 16
j_call: TRBJ2-1
v_call: TRBV11-1
d_call: TRBD2

cdr3_aa: CASSSTGTGDGIQYF
cdr3_length: 15
j_call: TRBJ2-4
v_call: TRBV27
d_call: TRBD1

cdr3_aa: CASSFKPRDLFTLTPRF
cdr3_length: 17
j_call: TRBJ1-4
v_call: TRBV11-3
d_call: .

cdr3_aa: CASRPLAGGLLSSYNEQFF
cdr3_length: 19
j_call: TRBJ2-1
v_call: TRBV27
d_call: TRBD2

cdr3_aa: CASSLKGRLAGSRNTQYF
cdr3_length: 18
j_call: TRBJ2-3
v_call: TRBV28
d_call: TRBD2

cdr3_aa: CASSFNQGTNEKLFF
cdr3_length: 15
j_call: TRBJ1-4
v_call: TRBV6-1
d_call: .

cdr3_aa: CASSYRGGPSQNIQYF
cdr3_length: 16
j_call: TRBJ2-4
v_call: TRBV6-5
d_call: .

cdr3_aa: CASSAGQGVYYGYTF
cdr3_length: 15
j_call: TRBJ1-2
v_call: TRBV7-2
d_call: TRBD1

cdr3_aa: CASSRSSGTTDTQYF
cdr3_length: 15
j_call: TRBJ2-3
v_call: TRBV9
d_call: TRBD2

cdr3_aa: CARGGATNEKLFF
cdr3_length: 13
j_call: TRBJ1-4
v_call: TRBV30
d_call: .

cdr3_aa: CASSEGGTVIPEAFF
cdr3_length: 15
j_call: TRBJ1-1
v_call: TRBV6-1
d_call: TRBD1

cdr3_aa: CASSEGLLAAYNEQFF
cdr3_length: 16
j_call: TRBJ2-1
v_call: TRBV25-1
d_call: TRBD2

cdr3_aa: CASRLPRTGGDTEAFF
cdr3_length: 16
j_call: TRBJ1-1
v_call: TRBV25-1
d_call: TRBD1

cdr3_aa: CASTSRNPGLARGIPDTQYF
cdr3_length: 20
j_call: TRBJ2-3
v_call: TRBV19
d_call: .

cdr3_aa: CASSQDIGSGGVGGNEQFF
cdr3_length: 19
j_call: TRBJ2-1
v_call: TRBV4-3
d_call: TRBD2

cdr3_aa: CASSFTLRQGVDEQFF
cdr3_length: 16
j_call: TRBJ2-1
v_call: TRBV5-1
d_call: TRBD1

cdr3_aa: CASSLRGGGGSAYNEQFF
cdr3_length: 18
j_call: TRBJ2-1
v_call: TRBV7-3
d_call: .

cdr3_aa: CASLPQNTEAFF
cdr3_length: 12
j_call: TRBJ1-1
v_call: TRBV6-1
d_call: .

cdr3_aa: CASSFTQGSGELFF
cdr3_length: 14
j_call: TRBJ2-2
v_call: TRBV18
d_call: .

cdr3_aa: CASRGGQGGEQYF
cdr3_length: 13
j_call: TRBJ2-7
v_call: TRBV10-1
d_call: TRBD1

cdr3_aa: CASSVTGQETQYF
cdr3_length: 13
j_call: TRBJ2-5
v_call: TRBV2
d_call: .

cdr3_aa: CASSQRDGRRNTEAFF
cdr3_length: 16
j_call: TRBJ1-1
v_call: TRBV11-2
d_call: .

cdr3_aa: CASSLSGIYNEQFF
cdr3_length: 14
j_call: TRBJ2-1
v_call: TRBV5-6
d_call: TRBD2

cdr3_aa: CASSFLIGNTIYF
cdr3_length: 13
j_call: TRBJ1-3
v_call: TRBV28
d_call: .

cdr3_aa: CSGFRNNEQFF
cdr3_length: 11
j_call: TRBJ2-1
v_call: TRBV29-1
d_call: .

cdr3_aa: CASSRYSGLRSSYEQYF
cdr3_length: 17
j_call: TRBJ2-7
v_call: TRBV27
d_call: .

cdr3_aa: CASSLDSGMGTDTQYF
cdr3_length: 16
j_call: TRBJ2-3
v_call: TRBV7-3
d_call: .

cdr3_aa: CASRRSGTHTDTQYF
cdr3_length: 15
j_call: TRBJ2-3
v_call: TRBV7-9
d_call: TRBD2

cdr3_aa: CASSVRGWNSPLHF
cdr3_length: 14
j_call: TRBJ1-6
v_call: TRBV9
d_call: .

cdr3_aa: CASSGDRTTNEKLFF
cdr3_length: 15
j_call: TRBJ1-4
v_call: TRBV2
d_call: TRBD1

cdr3_aa: CASSLGDSHQPQHF
cdr3_length: 14
j_call: TRBJ1-5
v_call: TRBV5-1
d_call: TRBD1

cdr3_aa: CASSPRTNNEQFF
cdr3_length: 13
j_call: TRBJ2-1
v_call: TRBV4-3
d_call: .

cdr3_aa: CASSYLGRGITEAFF
cdr3_length: 15
j_call: TRBJ1-1
v_call: TRBV6-6
d_call: .

cdr3_aa: CASSGDVRRRAQETQYF
cdr3_length: 17
j_call: TRBJ2-5
v_call: TRBV6-4
d_call: .

cdr3_aa: CASWTANTGELFF
cdr3_length: 13
j_call: TRBJ2-2
v_call: TRBV2
d_call: .

cdr3_aa: CASSHGQGPWNTEAFF
cdr3_length: 16
j_call: TRBJ1-1
v_call: TRBV7-6
d_call: TRBD1

cdr3_aa: CASSFQGSNQPQHF
cdr3_length: 14
j_call: TRBJ1-5
v_call: TRBV7-2
d_call: .

cdr3_aa: CASSSPGANVLTF
cdr3_length: 13
j_call: TRBJ2-6
v_call: TRBV28
d_call: .

cdr3_aa: CASSLGGNTIYF
cdr3_length: 12
j_call: TRBJ1-3
v_call: TRBV5-1
d_call: .

cdr3_aa: CASRHPRTSPPYEQYF
cdr3_length: 16
j_call: TRBJ2-7
v_call: TRBV11-2
d_call: TRBD2

cdr3_aa: CSVSSALGGTDTQYF
cdr3_length: 15
j_call: TRBJ2-3
v_call: TRBV29-1
d_call: .

cdr3_aa: CASSLRELAGTYEQYF
cdr3_length: 16
j_call: TRBJ2-7
v_call: TRBV11-2
d_call: TRBD2